Below, one T cell receptor (beta chain) is given with its context. Its target is unknown. The PCR made use of 60 Vbeta and 13 Jbeta primers. The repertoire was sequenced with immunoSEQ multiplex PCR; TCRdb's copy has only in-frame clones and lacks some. The table records approximately 76,000 clones, roughly 78% of them present only once. The sample originates from a study of cytomegalovirus exposure and HLA in healthy donors. On the study more broadly: For the approximately 360 genotyped donors, roughly 80% fell within the Caucasian-associated ancestry cluster.

The V gene end was trimmed by 5 bases and the J gene end by 2 bases; junction bases not matched to a gene: 6. CDR1 is SGHAT, CDR2 FQNNGV, per germline. The CDR3 is made up of 15 amino acids. Broader study findings: A later analysis linked a missense DCLRE1C variant to TCR beta V- and J-gene trimming.

The chain combines TRBV11-2 with TRBJ2-5, with 9 bases lining up with TRBD2. Sequenced: PBMCs. The receptor's source is a young man in good health and CMV-seronegative. The CDR3 protein is CASSRGTSWQETQYF. CDR3 DNA sequence: TGTGCCAGCAGCAGAGGGACTAGCTGGCAAGAGACCCAGTACTTC.